This T cell receptor (beta chain) is drawn from a study of shared clonotypes between healthy human individuals. Study findings and constraints: Around 5.4% of naive CD4 clonotypes were common to a handful of donors.

Original handling: Junction-only sequences without quality scores came from ImmunoSEQ, so filtering differed. Sequencing was performed with immunoSEQ multiplex PCR; in TCRdb, only in-frame clones are kept and a portion is missing. V, J and clone size derive from that table, while D and trimming were established from the DNA sequence. The repertoire holds around 750,000 clones, with under 80% as singletons. About this clone: Its target is unknown.

The TCR was taken from a woman under 40 in good health. Sequences were obtained from memory CD4+ T cells sorted from blood. The sample's subset: CD45RA-negative fraction.

CDR3 region: CASSLSSSYEQYF. In nucleotides, the CDR3 is TGTGCCAGCAGTTTATCTAGCTCCTACGAGCAGTACTTC. This chain connects TRBV28 to TRBJ2-5; no firm D call. The J call is uncertain, as TRBJ2-7 better fits the DNA end. Per the germline V gene, CDR1 is MDHEN and CDR2 is SYDVKM. CDR3 size: 13 residues.